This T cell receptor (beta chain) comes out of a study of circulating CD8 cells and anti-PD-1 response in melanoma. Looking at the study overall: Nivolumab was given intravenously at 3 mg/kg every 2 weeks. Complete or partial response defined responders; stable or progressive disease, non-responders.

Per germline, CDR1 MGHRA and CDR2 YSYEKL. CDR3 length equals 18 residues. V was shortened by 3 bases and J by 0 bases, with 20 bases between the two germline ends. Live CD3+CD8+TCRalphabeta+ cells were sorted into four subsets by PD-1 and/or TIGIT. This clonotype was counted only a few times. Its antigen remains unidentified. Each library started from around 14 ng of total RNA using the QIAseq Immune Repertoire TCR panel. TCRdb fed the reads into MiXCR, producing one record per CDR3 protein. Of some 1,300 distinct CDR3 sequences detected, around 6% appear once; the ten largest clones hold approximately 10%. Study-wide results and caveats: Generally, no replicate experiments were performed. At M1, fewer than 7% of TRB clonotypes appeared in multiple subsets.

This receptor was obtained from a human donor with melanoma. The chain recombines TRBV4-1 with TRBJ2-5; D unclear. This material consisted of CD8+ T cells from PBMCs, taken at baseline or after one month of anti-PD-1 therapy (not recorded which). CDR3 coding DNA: TGCGCCAGCAGCCAGAACGTAGAGACTCGCAAGTACCAAGAGACCCAGTACTTC. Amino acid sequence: CASSQNVETRKYQETQYF.